This TCR beta chain is drawn from a study of T cell responses to AZD1222 COVID-19 vaccine. Findings and limits, study-wide: Two AZD1222 administrations were followed by greater Spike-specific TCR breadth and depth. It should be noted that donors were predominantly white British and more often female, and clonal diversity was possibly underestimated.

CDR1 is LNHDA and CDR2 is SQIVND in the germline V gene (reference sequence). Germline trimming cut 3 bases from V and 13 bases from J; bases unmatched to any gene: 13. CDR3 length: 17 amino acids. The assay was immunoSEQ multiplex PCR, and TCRdb's table has in-frame clones only and misses some. The sample has nearly 95,000 clones, 75% to 90% seen once. Regarding this clone: The antigen is not known.

The sequence came from an adult who received the AZD1222 COVID-19 vaccine. The chain links TRBV19 to TRBJ2-3, with 16 positions matching TRBD2. The source material was peripheral blood, sampled 28 days after the second AZD1222 dose. DNA for the CDR3: TGTGCCAGTAGTATGGCCGGGACTAGCGGGGGGGCCGCGCGGGAGTATTTT. This sequence encodes CASSMAGTSGGAAREYF.